A single sample is the source of the 23 T cell receptor beta chains below, sequenced in a study of blood T cell repertoires in COVID-19. Only in-frame clones appear in the TCRdb table, and some are missing; sequencing was by immunoSEQ multiplex PCR. Among 180,000 or so clones listed, about 85% were seen once. Sequenced input: peripheral blood. The receptor set was obtained from a woman aged 60-75 years with acute or convalescent COVID-19.

J is TRBJ1-5 and V is TRBV28; D is perhaps TRBD1 (6 bases). V was cut by 5 bases and J by 6 bases, with 11 bases left in between. The CDR3 is made up of 13 amino acids. Germline V CDR1 and CDR2: MDHEN, SYDVKM. This CDR3 is CASSRGAGQPQHF. The DNA for the CDR3 is TGTGCCAGCAGTCGGGGGGCTGGTCAGCCCCAGCATTTT.

V is TRBV27 and J is TRBJ2-2; TRBD1 agrees at 7 bases. Per germline, CDR1 MNHEY and CDR2 SMNVEV (reference sequence). The CDR3 sequence is 15 residues long. Trimming removed 6 bases from V and 0 bases from J; junction bases left unmatched: 4. This CDR3 is CASSDGTANTGELFF. CDR3 DNA: TGTGCCAGCAGCGACGGGACAGCGAACACCGGGGAGCTGTTTTTT.

The J gene is TRBJ1-2, the V gene TRBV2, with 7 bases lining up with TRBD1. This CDR3 has 13 amino acids. Trimming took 4 bases from V and 3 from J; bases not matched to a gene: 2. Germline CDR1 and CDR2: SNHLY and FYNNEI. CDR3 protein: CASSGQGDYGYTF. The DNA of the CDR3 is TGTGCCAGCAGTGGACAGGGAGACTATGGCTACACCTTC.

The V and J genes are TRBV10-1 and TRBJ2-5; D remains unclear. Looked up from germline, CDR1 is WNHNN and CDR2 is SYGVQD (reference sequence). This CDR3 is 13 amino acids long. V gave up 3 bases and J gave up 0 bases, with 5 bases separating them. CDR3 coding DNA: TGCGCCAGCAGTGAAGCGTACCAAGAGACCCAGTACTTC. Translating it yields CASSEAYQETQYF.

The chain links TRBV7-2 to TRBJ2-1; 9 positions match TRBD1. Unmatched junction bases numbered 3, after V lost 5 bases and J lost 1 base. Germline-derived CDR1 and CDR2 are SGHTA and FQGNSA. The CDR3 contains 15 residues. Here the CDR3 reads CASSHGQGSYNEQFF. CDR3 bases: TGTGCCAGCAGCCACGGACAGGGGTCCTACAATGAGCAGTTCTTC.

The rearrangement joins TRBV5-6 to TRBJ2-3; 10 bases match TRBD2. Germline loops: CDR1 SGHDT, CDR2 YYEEEE. The V gene end was trimmed by 4 bases and the J gene end by 11 bases; junction bases not matched to a gene: 16. This CDR3 comprises 16 residues. CDR3 sequence: CASSRTSGLASLGQYF. The CDR3 nucleotides are TGTGCCAGCAGCCGGACGTCGGGACTAGCGTCTCTTGGGCAGTATTTT.

The chain links TRBV9 to TRBJ2-2; weak D call: TRBD2 (7 bases). Germline CDR1 SGDLS, CDR2 YYNGEE. The CDR3 sequence is 15 residues long. With 3 bases removed from V and 6 bases from J, the gap between germline ends came to 15 bases. Here the CDR3 reads CASSAFLGGPGELFF. Written as DNA, the CDR3 is TGTGCCAGCAGCGCCTTCCTGGGGGGGCCCGGGGAGCTGTTTTTT.

The V and J genes are TRBV5-1 and TRBJ2-1, with 7 bases lining up with TRBD2. CDR1 is SGHRS, CDR2 YFSETQ, per germline. The CDR3 runs to 20 residues. J gave up 8 bases and V 1 base, and 24 bases lay outside the gene matches. The CDR3, as DNA: TGCGCCAGCAGCTTGATTAGCGGCCAGGGAGTGGGCGGGAGTAGGGATGAGCAGTTCTTC. Amino acids: CASSLISGQGVGGSRDEQFF.

This chain uses TRBV27 with TRBJ1-4, with D maybe TRBD1 (6 bases). Germline V gives CDR1 MNHEY, CDR2 SMNVEV (reference sequence). V shed 1 base and J shed 1 base, with 13 bases lying between them. The CDR3 runs to 17 residues. The CDR3 nucleotides read TGTGCCAGCAGTTTATACCCCCCGGGACAAACTAATGAAAAACTGTTTTTT. This translates into CASSLYPPGQTNEKLFF.

This clone came up once. The chain is built from TRBV7-6 and TRBJ1-1, with a weak D call TRBD1 (5 bases). Germline CDR1 and CDR2: SGHVS and FNYEAQ. This CDR3 region has 13 residues. Between the trimmed V and J ends, which lost 2 bases and 2 bases, there was a span of 6 bases. The CDR3, as DNA: TGTGCCAGCAGCTTAACAGGAAACACTGAAGCTTTCTTT. Translation: CASSLTGNTEAFF.

This clone was recorded only once. The rearrangement links TRBV6-5 to TRBJ2-3; TRBD2 aligns across 8 bases. Trimming removed 1 base from V and 2 bases from J; junction bases left unmatched: 2. The CDR3 runs to 15 residues. CDR1 is MNHEY and CDR2 is SVGAGI in the germline V gene. The CDR3 bases are TGTGCCAGCAGTTACTTCGGACTAGCCACAGATACGCAGTATTTT. Residues: CASSYFGLATDTQYF.

The chain employs TRBV6-5 and TRBJ1-5, with 10 bases that match TRBD1. Looked up from germline, CDR1 is MNHEY and CDR2 is SVGAGI. CDR3 size: 14 residues. Germline trimming cut 4 bases from V and 6 bases from J; bases unmatched to any gene: 3. The CDR3 DNA follows: TGTGCCAGCAGTTCCGGACAGGGGGGTCAGCCCCAGCATTTT. This translates into CASSSGQGGQPQHF.

J is TRBJ1-4 and V is TRBV30; 7 nucleotides align to TRBD1. The CDR3 covers 13 residues. CDR1 is GTSNPN and CDR2 is SVGIG in the germline V gene (reference sequence). V shed 4 bases and J 3 bases; nucleotides not matched to a gene: 2. DNA of the CDR3: TGTGCCTGGACGGGACAGCCTAATGAAAAACTGTTTTTT. Translated: CAWTGQPNEKLFF. Supplemented by reference TRBV30 and TRBJ1-4, the full variable domain reads SQTIHQWPATLVQPVGSPLSLECTVEGTSNPNLYWYRQAAGRGLQLLFYSVGIGQISSEVPQNLSASRPQDRQFILSSKKLLLSDSGFYLCAWTGQPNEKLFFGSGTQLSVL.

The chain uses TRBV4-2 and TRBJ1-1; TRBD1 might be the D (5 bases). Per germline, CDR1 LGHNA and CDR2 YNFKEQ. The CDR3 consists of 14 residues. The V gene lost 1 base and the J gene lost 1 base, with 7 bases spanning the gap. Here the CDR3 DNA reads TGTGCCAGCAGCCAAGCAAGGGGGAACACTGAAGCTTTCTTT. It specifies CASSQARGNTEAFF.

The V gene is TRBV5-8, the J gene TRBJ1-1; no clear D gene. This CDR3 spans 14 amino acids. CDR1 is SGHTS, CDR2 YDEGEE, per germline. Deletions cut 1 base from V and 2 bases from J, with 9 bases between. CDR3 bases: TGTGCCAGCAGCTTGTGGGTAGCAAACACTGAAGCTTTCTTT. Amino acids: CASSLWVANTEAFF.

On this clone: The germline gene is not matched at one end of the junction; a read error may be the cause. The chain uses TRBV4-1 and TRBJ1-2; unclear D gene. This CDR3 is 11 amino acids long. The germline gives CDR1 MGHRA, CDR2 YSYEKL. CDR3 residues: CASRQGVGYTF. The DNA for the CDR3 is TGCGCCAGCAGACAAGGAGTTGGCTACACCTTC.

Of note for this clone: Within the sample, other DNA sequences also encode this same CDR3. The V and J genes are TRBV29-1 and TRBJ2-7; D perhaps matches TRBD1 (6 bases). In germline, CDR1 is SQVTM, CDR2 ANQGSEA. This CDR3 comprises 11 residues. The V end lost 5 bases, the J end lost 3 bases, and 8 bases lay between the germline ends. The CDR3 nucleotides are TGCAGCGTTTTACAGGGCTACGAGCAGTACTTC. This sequence encodes CSVLQGYEQYF.

The V gene is TRBV6-2 or TRBV6-3, the J gene TRBJ2-1; 10 nucleotides match TRBD2. The germline V gene has CDR1 MNHEY and CDR2 SVGEGT. This CDR3 spans 16 amino acids. The V gene end was trimmed by 2 bases and the J gene end by 4 bases; junction bases not matched to a gene: 5. The CDR3 region is CASSYPRLAGYNEQFF. The CDR3 nucleotides read TGTGCCAGCAGTTACCCCAGACTAGCGGGTTACAATGAGCAGTTCTTC.

The chain couples TRBV5-1 to TRBJ2-1, with TRBD1 matching 12 bases. CDR1 and CDR2 (germline): SGHRS, YFSETQ. This CDR3 has 15 amino acids. J gave up 7 bases and V 2 bases, and 4 bases lay outside the gene matches. CDR3 protein: CASSLGTGGKNEQFF. The DNA of the CDR3 is TGCGCCAGCAGCTTAGGGACAGGGGGCAAGAATGAGCAGTTCTTC.

The chain combines TRBV3-1 (or the pseudogene TRBV3-2) with TRBJ2-1, with 10 bases that match TRBD2. The CDR3 covers 16 residues. CDR1 is LGHDT and CDR2 is YNNKEL in the germline V gene (reference sequence). J was trimmed by 7 bases and V by 0 bases; bases with no gene match: 6. The CDR3 sequence: CASSQERLAGVNEQFF. CDR3 coding DNA: TGTGCCAGCAGCCAAGAAAGGCTAGCGGGAGTTAATGAGCAGTTCTTC.

This clone was recorded only once. The genes are TRBV3-1 (or the pseudogene TRBV3-2) and TRBJ2-5; TRBD2 matches 11 bases. The CDR3 is 16 residues long. The J segment lost 4 bases and the V segment lost 3 bases, leaving 7 bases of the junction unmatched. Germline CDR1 is LGHDT and CDR2 is YNNKEL (reference sequence). The CDR3 region is CASSQTSGVFRETQYF. DNA for the CDR3: TGTGCCAGCAGCCAGACTAGCGGGGTCTTCCGAGAGACCCAGTACTTC.

This chain uses TRBV28 with TRBJ1-1, with D possibly being TRBD1 (5 bases). Germline V CDR1 and CDR2: MDHEN, SYDVKM. The CDR3 totals 14 residues. The V end was cut by 8 bases, the J end by 0 bases, with 13 bases between. The CDR3 sequence: CASAPQVMNTEAFF. As DNA, the CDR3 is TGTGCCAGCGCGCCACAGGTCATGAACACTGAAGCTTTCTTT.

This clone is a singleton in its sample. V usage is TRBV18 and J usage is TRBJ2-1, with 8 bases identical to TRBD2. The CDR3 extends over 13 amino acids. CDR1 is KGHSH, CDR2 LQKENI, per germline. V was pared by 6 bases and J by 9 bases, with 7 bases of the junction left unmatched. The CDR3 DNA follows: TGTGCCAGCTCCTTTAGCGGGATTGTTGAGCAGTTCTTC. Residues: CASSFSGIVEQFF. The full variable domain, in which reference TRBV18 and TRBJ2-1 provide the parts outside the CDR3, is NAGVMQNPRHLVRRRGQEARLRCSPMKGHSHVYWYRQLPEEGLKFMVYLQKENIIDESGMPKERFSAEFPKEGPSILRIQQVVRGDSAAYFCASSFSGIVEQFFGPGTRLTVL.